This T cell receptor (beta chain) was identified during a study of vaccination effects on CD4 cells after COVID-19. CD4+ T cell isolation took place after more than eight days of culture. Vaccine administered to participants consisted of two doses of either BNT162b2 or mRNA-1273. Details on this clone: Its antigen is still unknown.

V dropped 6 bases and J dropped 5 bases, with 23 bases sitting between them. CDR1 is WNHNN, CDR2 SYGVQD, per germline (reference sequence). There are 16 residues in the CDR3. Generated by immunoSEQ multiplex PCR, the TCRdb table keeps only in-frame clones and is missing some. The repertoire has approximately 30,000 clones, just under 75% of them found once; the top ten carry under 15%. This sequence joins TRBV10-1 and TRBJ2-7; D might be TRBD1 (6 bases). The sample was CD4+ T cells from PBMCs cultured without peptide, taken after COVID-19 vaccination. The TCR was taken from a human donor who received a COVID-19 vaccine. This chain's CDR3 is CASRGLPGQFPHEQYF. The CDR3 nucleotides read TGCGCCAGCAGGGGGTTACCGGGACAATTTCCCCACGAGCAGTACTTC.